A single sample gave rise to the 9 T cell receptor beta chains below, sequenced in a study of T cell responses to AZD1222 COVID-19 vaccine. Some clones are missing from TCRdb's copy, which holds only in-frame ones; the method was immunoSEQ multiplex PCR. This table has 45,000 to 60,000 clones, about 90% appearing once. The sequences come from peripheral blood, collected on day 0 of AZD1222 vaccination. Source of these receptors: an adult in good health.

The chain recombines TRBV2 with TRBJ1-1; 8 bases align to TRBD1. Germline V lookup: CDR1 SNHLY, CDR2 FYNNEI. This CDR3 comprises 14 residues. The J segment lost 1 base and the V segment lost 6 bases, leaving 4 bases of the junction unmatched. The CDR3 sequence is CASRRQGRNTEAFF. The CDR3 DNA sequence: TGTGCCAGCAGAAGACAGGGGAGGAACACTGAAGCTTTCTTT. Variable domain in full (rest from reference TRBV2 and TRBJ1-1): EPEVTQTPSHQVTQMGQEVILRCVPISNHLYFYWYRQILGQKVEFLVSFYNNEISEKSEIFDDQFSVERPDGSNFTLKIRSTKLEDSAMYFCASRRQGRNTEAFFGQGTRLTVV.

This clone appeared once. The chain carries TRBV28 and TRBJ1-2; possible D gene TRBD1, 6 bases. V lost 5 bases and J lost 3, with 13 bases in between. Germline V gene sequence: CDR1 MDHEN, CDR2 SYDVKM. This CDR3 spans 14 amino acids. The CDR3, as DNA: TGTGCCAGCAGTCCAACAGGGACCTACTATGGCTACACCTTC. Its translation: CASSPTGTYYGYTF.

Details on this clone: One end of the junction is discordant with germline, which a read error may explain. This chain uses TRBV18 with TRBJ1-1, with TRBD1 as a possible D gene (5 bases). The length of the CDR3 is 14 residues. CDR1 KGHSH and CDR2 LQKENI come from the germline V gene. Here the CDR3 reads CASSPSGPRVEKFF. CDR3 sequence (DNA): TGTGCCAGCTCACCGTCGGGACCCCGGGTAGAGAAGTTTTTT.

V and J are TRBV11-3 and TRBJ2-5, with 7 positions matching TRBD2. With 5 bases clipped from V and 5 bases from J, the junction kept 5 bases outside the gene matches. The CDR3 consists of 13 residues. Germline V CDR1 and CDR2: SGHNT, YENEEA. This CDR3 reads CASSRGGEETQYF. The CDR3 region has the DNA TGTGCCAGCAGCCGCGGGGGAGAGGAGACCCAGTACTTC.

The V call is TRBV9, the J call TRBJ2-3; weak D call: TRBD2 (6 bases). The germline gives CDR1 SGDLS, CDR2 YYNGEE. The V gene lost 3 bases and the J gene lost 7 bases, with 15 bases spanning the gap. The CDR3 loop spans 14 amino acids. The CDR3 DNA reads as TGTGCCAGCAGCGGCGGGACTTCCCCCTATACGCAGTATTTT. Protein sequence: CASSGGTSPYTQYF.

This chain joins TRBV19 and TRBJ1-1, with 8 nucleotides matching TRBD1. Trimming cost V 5 bases and J 6 bases; bases outside gene matches: 8. This CDR3 comprises 14 residues. Germline assignment: CDR1 LNHDA and CDR2 SQIVND (reference sequence). The CDR3 is CASSFGQGYAEAFF. In nucleotides, the CDR3 is TGTGCCAGTAGTTTCGGACAGGGATACGCTGAAGCTTTCTTT. Full variable domain (rest looked up from reference TRBV19 and TRBJ1-1): DGGITQSPKYLFRKEGQNVTLSCEQNLNHDAMYWYRQDPGQGLRLIYYSQIVNDFQKGDIAEGYSVSREKKESFPLTVTSAQKNPTAFYLCASSFGQGYAEAFFGQGTRLTVV.

V gene TRBV7-6 combines with J gene TRBJ1-1; TRBD1 aligns across 12 bases. Germline V gene sequence: CDR1 SGHVS, CDR2 FNYEAQ. V was pared by 5 bases and J by 5 bases, with 6 bases of the junction left unmatched. CDR3 length: 15 residues. The CDR3 sequence: CASSTRDRGRTEAFF. The DNA of the CDR3 is TGTGCCAGCAGCACCCGGGACAGGGGGCGGACTGAAGCTTTCTTT.

The V call is TRBV2, the J call TRBJ2-1, with 7 bases matching TRBD1. The CDR3 is 14 residues long. V was pared by 6 bases and J by 2 bases, with 4 bases of the junction left unmatched. The germline CDR1 and CDR2 sequences are SNHLY and FYNNEI. CDR3 in DNA: TGTGCCAGCAGACCCGGGACAGCCTACAATGAGCAGTTCTTC. Its translation: CASRPGTAYNEQFF.

The gene calls are TRBV2 and TRBJ2-2, with 9 bases lining up with TRBD1. V lost 5 bases to trimming and J lost 7 bases; unmatched junction nucleotides: 5. The CDR3 has 14 amino acids. Looked up from germline, CDR1 is SNHLY and CDR2 is FYNNEI. CDR3 nucleotides: TGTGCCAGCAGTCTCGGACAGGGGTACGGGGAGCTGTTTTTT. Amino acids: CASSLGQGYGELFF.